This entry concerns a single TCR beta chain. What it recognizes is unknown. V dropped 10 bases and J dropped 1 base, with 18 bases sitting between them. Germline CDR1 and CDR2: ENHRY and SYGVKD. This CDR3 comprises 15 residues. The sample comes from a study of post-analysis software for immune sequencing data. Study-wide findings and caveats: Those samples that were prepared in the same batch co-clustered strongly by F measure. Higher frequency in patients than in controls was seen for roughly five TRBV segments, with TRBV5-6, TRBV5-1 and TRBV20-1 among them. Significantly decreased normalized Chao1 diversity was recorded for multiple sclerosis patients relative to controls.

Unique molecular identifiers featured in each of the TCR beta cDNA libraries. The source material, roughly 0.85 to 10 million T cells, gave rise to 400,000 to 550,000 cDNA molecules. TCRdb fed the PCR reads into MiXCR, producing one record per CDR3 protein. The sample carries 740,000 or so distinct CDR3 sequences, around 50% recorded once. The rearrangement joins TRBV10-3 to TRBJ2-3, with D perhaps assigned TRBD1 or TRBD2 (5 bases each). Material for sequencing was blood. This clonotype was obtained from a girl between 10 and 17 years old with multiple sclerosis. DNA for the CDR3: TGTGCCACCTCTCTGGGGGTCACAGGCACAGATACGCAGTATTTT. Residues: CATSLGVTGTDTQYF.